The clone carrying this TCR beta chain has at least ten counts. The entry originates in a study of CD8 T cells in ankylosing spondylitis. TCRdb re-called the 5' RACE reads with MiXCR, one entry per CDR3 protein. The table shows 300,000 to 350,000 distinct CDR3 sequences, with 11% occurring only once. Trimming took 0 bases from V and 4 from J, leaving 14 bases between them. The germline V gene encodes CDR1 SGHRS and CDR2 YFSETQ. This CDR3 contains 16 residues. This TCR derives from a female donor with ankylosing spondylitis or in good health (not recorded which). Sequencing was carried out using blood, either unsorted or a sorted T cell fraction (not recorded which). The chain links TRBV5-1 to TRBJ2-1; D may be TRBD1 (5 bases). Here the CDR3 reads CASSLEGRVGYNEQFF. The CDR3 nucleotides are TGCGCCAGCAGCTTGGAGGGCAGGGTGGGTTACAATGAGCAGTTCTTC.